This T cell receptor beta chain emerged from a study of beta chain features in type 1 diabetes. Study context: Across all samples, over 85 million sorted cells were examined.

Purities in excess of 95% were seen in all sorted populations. cDNA synthesis used the whole RNA isolate, giving expressed TCRB sequences. Method: immunoSEQ multiplex PCR; TCRdb's copy keeps in-frame clones and lacks some. The data show 20,000 to 30,000 clones, about 52% seen once. Study-wide findings and caveats: It was not settled here whether HLA type affects TCRB rearrangement. Compared to healthy donors, patients appeared to have naive, central memory and Treg TCRB repertoires that were more alike. Type 1 diabetes patients showed a moderate but significant shortening of TCRB CDR3s in all four CD4+ subsets.

This clone was recorded a few times. Its antigen is unidentified. CDR3 length: 13 amino acids. V gave up 5 bases and J gave up 6 bases, with 11 bases separating them. Germline CDR1 reads MRHNA; CDR2 reads SNTAGT. This chain uses TRBV6-4 with TRBJ1-5; weak D call: TRBD1 (6 bases). The clonotype was recovered from a man aged 25-45 years with type 1 diabetes. Sequencing was done on a sample of stem cell memory CD4+ T cells from blood. CDR3 loop: CASSSGVGQPQHF. CDR3 nucleotides: TGTGCCAGCAGTTCAGGGGTGGGTCAGCCCCAGCATTTT.